This entry describes one T cell receptor (beta chain). The germline V gene encodes CDR1 SEHNR and CDR2 FQNEAQ (reference sequence). V was shortened by 5 bases and J by 13 bases, with 18 bases between the two germline ends. The CDR3 extends over 14 amino acids. This sample is part of a study of blood T cells in healthy people across ages. Whole-study context: Using template switching, researchers captured about one barcoded beta molecule for each two T cells.

The second PCR ran about 6 to 11 cycles with a sample-barcoded 5' primer and J-beta primers. At least 2.5 million CDR3-containing paired-end reads were obtained per sample. MiXCR, applied by TCRdb to the 5' RACE reads, yields one record per CDR3 protein. The data show hundreds of thousands of distinct CDR3 sequences, with 25% to 30% seen just once and over 25% held by the top ten. Russia was home to the donors, healthy Caucasian individuals aged roughly 6 to 95. Sequenced sample: blood. V gene TRBV7-9 combines with J gene TRBJ1-6; weak D call: TRBD1 (6 bases). The source of this sequence is a woman aged 70-85 years in good health. CDR3 nucleotides: TGTGCCAGCAGCCGGGATGGCGGGGGCTTCCCCCTCCACTTT. This sequence encodes CASSRDGGGFPLHF.